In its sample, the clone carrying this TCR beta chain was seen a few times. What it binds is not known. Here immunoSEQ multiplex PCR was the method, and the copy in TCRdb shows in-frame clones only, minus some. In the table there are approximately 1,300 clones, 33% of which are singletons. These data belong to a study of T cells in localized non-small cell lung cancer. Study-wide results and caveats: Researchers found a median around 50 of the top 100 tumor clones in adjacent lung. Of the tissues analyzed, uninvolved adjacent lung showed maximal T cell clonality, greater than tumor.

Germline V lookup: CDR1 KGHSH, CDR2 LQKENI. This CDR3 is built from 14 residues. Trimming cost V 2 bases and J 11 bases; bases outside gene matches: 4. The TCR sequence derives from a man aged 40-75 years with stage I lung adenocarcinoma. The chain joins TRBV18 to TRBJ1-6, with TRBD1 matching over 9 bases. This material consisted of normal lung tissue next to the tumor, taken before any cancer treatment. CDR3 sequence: CASSPEGQGTPLHF. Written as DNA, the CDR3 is TGTGCCAGCTCACCAGAGGGACAGGGAACACCCCTCCACTTT.